This T cell receptor beta chain was sequenced for a study of T cell responses to AZD1222 COVID-19 vaccine. Overall study findings and caveats: Variant regions that are unmutated are reportedly the target of nearly half of spike-specific TCRs. At baseline, just a handful of AZD1222 recipients tested seropositive. Donor demographics were predominantly white British with a female majority; clonal diversity may be underestimated.

From germline, CDR1 is KGHDR and CDR2 SFDVKD. The CDR3 has 15 residues. Deletions cut 5 bases from V and 9 bases from J, with 19 bases between. A remark on this clone: Its antigen is unknown.

The table came from immunoSEQ multiplex PCR; TCRdb's copy has only in-frame clones and leaves some out. The sample carries roughly 100,000 clones, around 90% recorded once. The TCR comes from an adult in good health. This rearrangement joins TRBV24-1 to TRBJ2-1, with a tentative D call TRBD2 (7 bases). This specimen consisted of peripheral blood, obtained on day 0 of AZD1222 vaccination. The CDR3 DNA reads as TGTGCCACCAGTGTTCGGGGGCGGGAGACCAGTGAGCAGTTCTTC. Translation: CATSVRGRETSEQFF.